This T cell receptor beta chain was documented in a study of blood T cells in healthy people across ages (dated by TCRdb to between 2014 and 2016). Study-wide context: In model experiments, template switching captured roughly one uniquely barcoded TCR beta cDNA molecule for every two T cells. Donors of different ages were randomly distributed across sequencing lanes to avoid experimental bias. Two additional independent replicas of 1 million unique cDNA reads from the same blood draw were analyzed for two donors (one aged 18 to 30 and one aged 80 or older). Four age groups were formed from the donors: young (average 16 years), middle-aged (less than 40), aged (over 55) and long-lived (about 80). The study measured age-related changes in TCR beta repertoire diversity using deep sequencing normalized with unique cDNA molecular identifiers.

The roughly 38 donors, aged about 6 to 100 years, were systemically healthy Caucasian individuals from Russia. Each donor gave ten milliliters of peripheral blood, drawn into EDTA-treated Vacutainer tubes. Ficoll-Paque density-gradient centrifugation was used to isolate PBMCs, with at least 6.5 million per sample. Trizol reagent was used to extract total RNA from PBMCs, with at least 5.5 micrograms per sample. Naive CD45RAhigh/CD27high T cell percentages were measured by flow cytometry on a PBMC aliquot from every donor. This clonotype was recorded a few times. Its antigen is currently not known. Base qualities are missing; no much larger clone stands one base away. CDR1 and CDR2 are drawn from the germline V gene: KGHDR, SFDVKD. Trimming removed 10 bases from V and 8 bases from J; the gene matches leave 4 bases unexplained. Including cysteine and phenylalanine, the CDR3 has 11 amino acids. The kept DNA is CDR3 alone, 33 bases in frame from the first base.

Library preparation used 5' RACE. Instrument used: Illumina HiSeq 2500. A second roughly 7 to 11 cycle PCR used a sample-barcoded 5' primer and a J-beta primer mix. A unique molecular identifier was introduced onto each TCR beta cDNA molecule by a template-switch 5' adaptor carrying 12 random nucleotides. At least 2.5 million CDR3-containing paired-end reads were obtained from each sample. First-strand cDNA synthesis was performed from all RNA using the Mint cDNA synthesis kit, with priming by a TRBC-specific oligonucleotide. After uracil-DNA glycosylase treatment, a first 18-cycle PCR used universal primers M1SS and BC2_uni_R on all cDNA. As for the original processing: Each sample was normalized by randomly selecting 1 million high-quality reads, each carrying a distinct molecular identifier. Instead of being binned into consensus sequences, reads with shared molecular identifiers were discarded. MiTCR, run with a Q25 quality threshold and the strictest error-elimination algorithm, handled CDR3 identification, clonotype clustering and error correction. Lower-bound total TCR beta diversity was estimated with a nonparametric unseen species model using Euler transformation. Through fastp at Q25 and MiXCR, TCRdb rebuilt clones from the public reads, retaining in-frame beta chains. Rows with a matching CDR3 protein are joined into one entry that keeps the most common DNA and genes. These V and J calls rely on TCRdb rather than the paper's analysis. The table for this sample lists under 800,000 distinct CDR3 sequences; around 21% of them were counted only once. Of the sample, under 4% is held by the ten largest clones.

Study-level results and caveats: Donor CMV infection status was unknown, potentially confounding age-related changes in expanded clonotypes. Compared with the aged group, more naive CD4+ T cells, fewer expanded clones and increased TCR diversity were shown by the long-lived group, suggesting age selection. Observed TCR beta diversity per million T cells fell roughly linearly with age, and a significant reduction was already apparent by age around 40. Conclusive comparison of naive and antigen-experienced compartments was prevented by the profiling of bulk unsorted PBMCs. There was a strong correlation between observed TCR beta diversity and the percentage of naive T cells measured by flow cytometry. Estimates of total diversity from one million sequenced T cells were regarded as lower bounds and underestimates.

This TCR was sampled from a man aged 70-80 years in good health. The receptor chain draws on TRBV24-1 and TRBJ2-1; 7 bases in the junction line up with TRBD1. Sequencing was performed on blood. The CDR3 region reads CATQGNDEQFF. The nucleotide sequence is TGTGCCACACAGGGGAACGATGAGCAGTTCTTC.